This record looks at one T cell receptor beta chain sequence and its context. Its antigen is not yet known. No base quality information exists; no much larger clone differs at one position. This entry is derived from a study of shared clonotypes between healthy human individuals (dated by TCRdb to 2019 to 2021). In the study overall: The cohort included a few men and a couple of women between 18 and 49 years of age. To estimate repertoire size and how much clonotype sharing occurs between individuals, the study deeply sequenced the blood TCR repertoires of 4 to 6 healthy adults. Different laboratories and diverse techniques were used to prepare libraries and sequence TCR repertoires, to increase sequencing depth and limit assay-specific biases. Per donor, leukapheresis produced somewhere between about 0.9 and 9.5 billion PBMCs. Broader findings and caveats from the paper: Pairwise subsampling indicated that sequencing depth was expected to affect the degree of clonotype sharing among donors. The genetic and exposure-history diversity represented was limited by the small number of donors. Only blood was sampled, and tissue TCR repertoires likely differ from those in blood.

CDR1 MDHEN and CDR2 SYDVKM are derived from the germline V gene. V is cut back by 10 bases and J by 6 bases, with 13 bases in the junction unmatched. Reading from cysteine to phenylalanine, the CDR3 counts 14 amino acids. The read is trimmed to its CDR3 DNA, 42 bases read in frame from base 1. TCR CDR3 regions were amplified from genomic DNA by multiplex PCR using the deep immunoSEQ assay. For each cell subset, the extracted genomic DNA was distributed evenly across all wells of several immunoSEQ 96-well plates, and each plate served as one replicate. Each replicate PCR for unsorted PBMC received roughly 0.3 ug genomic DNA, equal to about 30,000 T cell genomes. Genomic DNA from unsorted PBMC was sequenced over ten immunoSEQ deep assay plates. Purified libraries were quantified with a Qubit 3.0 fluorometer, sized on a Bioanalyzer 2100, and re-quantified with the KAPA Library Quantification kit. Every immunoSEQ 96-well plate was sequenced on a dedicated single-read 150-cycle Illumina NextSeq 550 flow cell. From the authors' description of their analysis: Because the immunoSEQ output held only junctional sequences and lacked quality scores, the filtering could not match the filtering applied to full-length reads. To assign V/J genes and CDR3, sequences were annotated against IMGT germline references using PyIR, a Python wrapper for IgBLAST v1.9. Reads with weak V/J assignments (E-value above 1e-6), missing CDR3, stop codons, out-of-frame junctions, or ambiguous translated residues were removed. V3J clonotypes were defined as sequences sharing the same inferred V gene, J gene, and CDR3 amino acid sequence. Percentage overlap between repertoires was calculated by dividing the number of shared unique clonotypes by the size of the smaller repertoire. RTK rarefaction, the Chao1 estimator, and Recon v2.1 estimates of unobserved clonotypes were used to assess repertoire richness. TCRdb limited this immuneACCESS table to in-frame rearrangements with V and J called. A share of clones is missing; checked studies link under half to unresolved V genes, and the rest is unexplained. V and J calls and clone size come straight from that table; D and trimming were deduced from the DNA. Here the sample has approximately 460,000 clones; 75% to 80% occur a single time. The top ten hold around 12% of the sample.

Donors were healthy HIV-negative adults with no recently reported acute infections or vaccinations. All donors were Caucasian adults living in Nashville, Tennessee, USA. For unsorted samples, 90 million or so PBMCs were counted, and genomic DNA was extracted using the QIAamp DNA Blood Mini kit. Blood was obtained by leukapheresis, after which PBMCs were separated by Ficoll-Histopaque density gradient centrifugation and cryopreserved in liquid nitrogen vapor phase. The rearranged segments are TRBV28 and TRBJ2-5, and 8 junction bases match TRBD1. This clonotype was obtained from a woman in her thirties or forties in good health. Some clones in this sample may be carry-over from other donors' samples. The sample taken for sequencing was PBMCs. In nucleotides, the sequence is TGTGCCAACCAACCACAGGGGGGATGGAAGACCCAGTACTTC. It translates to CANQPQGGWKTQYF.